This T cell receptor beta chain was sequenced in a study of Ad26.COV2.S vaccination and SARS-CoV-2 variants. Study-level information: The donor belonged to the COV1001 Ad26.COV2.S trial arm. General study points: Those who received vaccine or placebo ended up with similar non-spike TCR breadth. Vaccine recipients had higher spike-specific TCR breadth than placebo recipients.

TCRdb keeps only in-frame clones here, not all; method: immunoSEQ multiplex PCR. This sample has about 350,000 clones, with around 90% found just once. This clone came up once. What it recognizes is unknown. Treatment given: 19 received Ad26.COV2.S at low or high dose, single or two shots; about 5 received placebo; per-sample allocation not given. Vaccine and placebo recipients were sampled on day 63 after the first injection. Germline V gene data show CDR1 as LNHDA and CDR2 as SQIVND (reference sequence). This CDR3 comprises 13 residues. Deletions cut 5 bases from V and 5 bases from J, with 13 bases between.

This sequence joins TRBV19 and TRBJ2-7; D remains ambiguous. The TCR comes from a person aged 18-65 years who received the Ad26.COV2.S COVID-19 vaccine or a placebo. The sample consisted of peripheral blood, taken in a trial of Ad26.COV2.S vaccine versus placebo. CDR3 in DNA: TGTGCCAGTAGTCCAAGGGATTTGGACGAGCAGTACTTC. Translating it yields CASSPRDLDEQYF.